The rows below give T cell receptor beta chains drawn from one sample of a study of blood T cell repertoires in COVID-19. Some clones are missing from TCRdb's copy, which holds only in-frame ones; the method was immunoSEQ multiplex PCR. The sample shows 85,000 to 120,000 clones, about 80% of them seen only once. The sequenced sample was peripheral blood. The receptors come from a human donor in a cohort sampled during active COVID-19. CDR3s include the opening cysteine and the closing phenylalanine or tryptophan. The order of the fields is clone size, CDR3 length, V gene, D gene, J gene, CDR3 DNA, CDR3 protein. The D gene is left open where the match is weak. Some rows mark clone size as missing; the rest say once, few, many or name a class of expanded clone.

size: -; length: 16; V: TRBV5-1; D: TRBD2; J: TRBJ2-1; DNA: TGCGCCAGCAGCTGGACTAGCGGGGGGGCGGGCGATGAGCAGTTCTTC; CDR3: CASSWTSGGAGDEQFF
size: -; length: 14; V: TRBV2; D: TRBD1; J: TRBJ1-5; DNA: TGTGCCAGCAGCCCCGGGACAGGGTATCAGCCCCAGCATTTT; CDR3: CASSPGTGYQPQHF
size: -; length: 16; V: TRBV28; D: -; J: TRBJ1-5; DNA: TGTGCCAGCAGTCTAGGGATACAGGGTTTCCCTCAGCCCCAGCATTTT; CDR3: CASSLGIQGFPQPQHF
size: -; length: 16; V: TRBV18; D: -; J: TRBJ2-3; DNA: TGTGCCAGCTCACCCTTCGAGGCGACGACGGCAGATACGCAGTATTTT; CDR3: CASSPFEATTADTQYF
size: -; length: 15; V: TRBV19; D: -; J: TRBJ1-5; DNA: TGTGCCAGTTCCGACAATCCGCATAGCAATCAGCCCCAGCATTTT; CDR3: CASSDNPHSNQPQHF
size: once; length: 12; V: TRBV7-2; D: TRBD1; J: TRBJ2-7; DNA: TGTGCCAGCACCCTGACAGGGGGTCGGCAGTACTTC; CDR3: CASTLTGGRQYF
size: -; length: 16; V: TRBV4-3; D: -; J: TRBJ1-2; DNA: TGCGCCAGCAGCCACGGCCGGGCGAACGGGCCAGGGGGCTACACCTTC; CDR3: CASSHGRANGPGGYTF
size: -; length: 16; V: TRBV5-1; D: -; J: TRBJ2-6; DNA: TGCGCCAGCAGCTTAGGACAGAGCCCTGGGGCCAACGTCCTGACTTTC; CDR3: CASSLGQSPGANVLTF
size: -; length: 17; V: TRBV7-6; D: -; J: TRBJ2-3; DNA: TGTGCCAGCAGCTTAGCGTTGGAGGACGGAGGCACAGATACGCAGTATTTT; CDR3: CASSLALEDGGTDTQYF
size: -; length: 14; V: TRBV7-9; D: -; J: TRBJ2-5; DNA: TGTGCCAGCAGGTTTGAGGATGTTAGGGAGACCCAGTACTTC; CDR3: CASRFEDVRETQYF
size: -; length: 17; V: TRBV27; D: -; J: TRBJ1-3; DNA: TGTGCCAGCAGTTTATCAGGCGAGGGGGGGCCCGGAAACACCATATATTTT; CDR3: CASSLSGEGGPGNTIYF
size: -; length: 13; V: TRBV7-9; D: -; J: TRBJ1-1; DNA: TGTGCCAGCAGCCCCCAAGCGAACACTGAAGCTTTCTTT; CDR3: CASSPQANTEAFF
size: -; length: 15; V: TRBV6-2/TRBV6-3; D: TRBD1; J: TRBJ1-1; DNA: TGTGCCAGCAGTTACAACAGGGGGCGAGACACTGAAGCTTTCTTT; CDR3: CASSYNRGRDTEAFF
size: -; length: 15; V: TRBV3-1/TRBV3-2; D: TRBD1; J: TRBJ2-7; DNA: TGTGCCAGCAGCCAAGGGGGGACAGCCACCTACGAGCAGTACTTC; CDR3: CASSQGGTATYEQYF
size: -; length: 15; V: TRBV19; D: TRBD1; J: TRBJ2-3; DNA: TGTGCCAGTAGTATAGAGGACAGGGCGGCAGATACGCAGTATTTT; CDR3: CASSIEDRAADTQYF
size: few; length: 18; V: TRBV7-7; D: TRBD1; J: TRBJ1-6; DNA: TGTGCCAGCAGCTTTCCGCCGGGACAGGGCGGCTATAATTCACCCCTCCACTTT; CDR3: CASSFPPGQGGYNSPLHF
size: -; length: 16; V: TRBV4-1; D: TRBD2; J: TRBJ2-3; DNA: TGCGCCAGCAGCCAACCTAGCGGGGGGGCCGGGGGTACGCAGTATTTT; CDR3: CASSQPSGGAGGTQYF
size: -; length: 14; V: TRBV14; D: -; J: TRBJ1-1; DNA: TGTGCCAGCAGCCAAGAATTCGGGGGGGCTGAAGCTTTCTTT; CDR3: CASSQEFGGAEAFF
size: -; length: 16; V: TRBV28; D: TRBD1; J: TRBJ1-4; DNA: TGTGCCAGCACCCCATCCGGACAGGGTGGTTATGAAAAACTGTTTTTT; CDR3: CASTPSGQGGYEKLFF
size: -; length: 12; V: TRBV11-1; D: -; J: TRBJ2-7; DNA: TGTGCCACAACAGGGAATGGGTACGAGCAGTACTTC; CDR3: CATTGNGYEQYF
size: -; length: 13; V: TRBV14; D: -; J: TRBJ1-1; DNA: TGTGCCAGCAGCCTCTATGGGAACACTGAAGCTTTCTTT; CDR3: CASSLYGNTEAFF
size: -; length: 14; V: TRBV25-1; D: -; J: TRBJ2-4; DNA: TGTGCCAGCAGTTTGACGGGGGCCAAAAACATTCAGTACTTC; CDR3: CASSLTGAKNIQYF
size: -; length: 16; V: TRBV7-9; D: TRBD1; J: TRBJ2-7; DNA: TGTGCCAGCAGCCCCCAACCGGGACAGGGGGCCTACGAGCAGTACTTC; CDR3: CASSPQPGQGAYEQYF
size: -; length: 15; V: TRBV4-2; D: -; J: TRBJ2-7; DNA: TGTGCCAGCAGCCAAGGAAAGGGGGGGACTTACGAGCAGTACTTC; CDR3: CASSQGKGGTYEQYF
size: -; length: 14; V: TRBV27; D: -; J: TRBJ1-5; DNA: TGTGCCAGCAGTTTGGGGGGAGGCAATCAGCCCCAGCATTTT; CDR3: CASSLGGGNQPQHF
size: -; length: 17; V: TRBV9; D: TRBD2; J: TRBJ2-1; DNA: TGTGCCAGCAGCGTGCTAGCGGGGGGGAACAAAAACAATGAGCAGTTCTTC; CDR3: CASSVLAGGNKNNEQFF
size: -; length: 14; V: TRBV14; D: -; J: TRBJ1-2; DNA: TGTGCCAGCAGCGGGGCAGCTGCTAACTATGGCTACACCTTC; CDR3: CASSGAAANYGYTF
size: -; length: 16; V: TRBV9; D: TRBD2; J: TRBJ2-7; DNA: TGTGCCAGCAGCGTAGGGGGGCTAGCGGGGGACCACGAGCAGTACTTC; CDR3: CASSVGGLAGDHEQYF
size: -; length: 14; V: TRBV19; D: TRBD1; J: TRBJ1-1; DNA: TGTGCCAGTAGTTTCGGACAGGGCGACACTGAAGCTTTCTTT; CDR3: CASSFGQGDTEAFF
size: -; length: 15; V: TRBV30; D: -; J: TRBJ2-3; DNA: TGTGCCTGGATTCAGGAGCCAGGGGTAAGAGATACGCAGTATTTT; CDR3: CAWIQEPGVRDTQYF
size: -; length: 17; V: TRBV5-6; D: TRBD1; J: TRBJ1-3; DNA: TGTGCCAGCAGCAGGGGGACAGTGAGGCTCTCTGGAAACACCATATATTTT; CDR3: CASSRGTVRLSGNTIYF
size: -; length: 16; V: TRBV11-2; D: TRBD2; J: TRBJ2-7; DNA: TGTGCCAGCAGCTTAGTCTGGGGGGGACCTTCCTACGAGCAGTACTTC; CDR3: CASSLVWGGPSYEQYF
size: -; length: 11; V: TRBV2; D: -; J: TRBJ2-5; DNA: TGTGCCAGCAGTGCTAAGGAGACCCAGTACTTC; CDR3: CASSAKETQYF
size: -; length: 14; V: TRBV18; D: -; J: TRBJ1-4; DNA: TGTGCCAGCTCACCCGGGAGCCGTAATGAAAAACTGTTTTTT; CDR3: CASSPGSRNEKLFF
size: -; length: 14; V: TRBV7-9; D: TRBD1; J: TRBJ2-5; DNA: TGTGCCAGCAGCAGAGGACAGGCTCAAGAGACCCAGTACTTC; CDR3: CASSRGQAQETQYF
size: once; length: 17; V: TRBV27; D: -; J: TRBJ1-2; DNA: TGTGCCAGCAGTTTAGAAAGTCGGTCATATCCCCGCTATGGCTACACCTTC; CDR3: CASSLESRSYPRYGYTF
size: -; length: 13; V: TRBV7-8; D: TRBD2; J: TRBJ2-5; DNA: TGTGCCAGCAGCTTAACAACGGGGGGGGCCCAGTACTTC; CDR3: CASSLTTGGAQYF
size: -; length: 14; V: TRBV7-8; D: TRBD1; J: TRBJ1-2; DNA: TGTGCCAGCAGCATAGACAGGGTTAACTATGGCTACACCTTC; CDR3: CASSIDRVNYGYTF
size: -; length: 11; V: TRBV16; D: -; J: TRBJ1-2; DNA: TGTGCCAGCAGCCCAGGGGTTGGCTACACCTTC; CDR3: CASSPGVGYTF
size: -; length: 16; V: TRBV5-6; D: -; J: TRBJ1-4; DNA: TGTGCCAGCAGCCCCTCGTGGGCAGGTTCTTATGAAAAACTGTTTTTT; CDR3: CASSPSWAGSYEKLFF
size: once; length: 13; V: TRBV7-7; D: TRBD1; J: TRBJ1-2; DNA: TGTGCTAGCAGCCCGGGACAGGGTTACGGCTACACCTTC; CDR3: CASSPGQGYGYTF
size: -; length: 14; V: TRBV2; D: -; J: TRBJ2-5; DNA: TGTGCCAGCAGTGTGGAAGGGGATGGGGAGACCCAGTACTTC; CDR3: CASSVEGDGETQYF
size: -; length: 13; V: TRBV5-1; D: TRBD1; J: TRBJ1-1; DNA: TGCGCCAGCCGCAGGGGGCGTGGGACTGAAGCTTTCTTT; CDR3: CASRRGRGTEAFF